A selection of T cell receptor beta chains follows, all from one sample in a study of blood T cells in healthy people across ages. TCRdb ran MiXCR on the 5' RACE reads and lists one entry per CDR3 protein. The repertoire holds about 970,000 distinct CDR3 sequences, with roughly half as singletons. The sample comprised blood. These receptors all come from a woman aged 55-70 years in good health. Both conserved end residues are part of each CDR3. D genes are given only for firm matches. Rows may omit the clone size; those that give it use once, few, many or a size class.

j_call | d_call | v_call | clone_size | cdr3_length | cdr3_nt | cdr3_aa
TRBJ2-7 | NA | TRBV7-9 | NA | 15 | TGTGCCAGCAGCCCCGAGCTCTATAGCTTTTACGAGCAGTACTTC | CASSPELYSFYEQYF
TRBJ2-2 | NA | TRBV4-3 | NA | 15 | TGCGCCAGCAGCCAAGGACTCGAGAACACCGGGGAGCTGTTTTTT | CASSQGLENTGELFF
TRBJ2-3 | TRBD2 | TRBV20-1 | NA | 13 | TGCAGGGCCGGGACTAGCGCCACAGAGACGCAGTATTTT | CRAGTSATETQYF
TRBJ2-1 | NA | TRBV30 | once | 11 | TGTGCCTGGAGTCGGGAGCTCGAGCAGTTCTTC | CAWSRELEQFF
TRBJ1-2 | NA | TRBV7-2 | few | 13 | TGTGCCAGCACCGGGCAGCAAATCTATGGCTACACCTTC | CASTGQQIYGYTF
TRBJ1-2 | TRBD1 | TRBV7-6 | NA | 15 | TGTGCCAGCAGCTCCGGCGTGACAGGGGGGGATGGCTACACCTTC | CASSSGVTGGDGYTF
TRBJ2-1 | NA | TRBV7-9 | few | 14 | TGTGCCAGCAGCAACCACCTGAGCTACAATGAGCAGTTCTTC | CASSNHLSYNEQFF
TRBJ2-7 | NA | TRBV7-9 | NA | 14 | TGTGCCAGCAGCATTAAGAGCATCTCCTACGAGCAGTACTTC | CASSIKSISYEQYF
TRBJ2-6 | TRBD1 | TRBV7-3 | NA | 17 | TGTGCCAGCAGCTCCGGAGTGGGACAGTCTAGGGCCAACGTCCTGACTTTC | CASSSGVGQSRANVLTF
TRBJ2-3 | NA | TRBV10-3 | few | 15 | TGTGCCTCCGCCCGGGCCGGGCTGGACACAGATACGCAGTATTTT | CASARAGLDTDTQYF
TRBJ2-5 | NA | TRBV7-2 | few | 16 | TGTGCCAGCAGCTTCCCAACAGGGAGCTGGCAAGAGACCCAGTACTTC | CASSFPTGSWQETQYF
TRBJ1-5 | NA | TRBV20-1 | NA | 14 | TGCAGTGCACGGAGGAGGGGTAGCAATCAGCCCCAGCATTTT | CSARRRGSNQPQHF
TRBJ2-7 | NA | TRBV5-5 | NA | 14 | TGTGCCAGCAGCTTGATAGGGGTACACTACGAGCAGTACTTC | CASSLIGVHYEQYF
TRBJ2-2 | TRBD2 | TRBV6-6 | NA | 19 | TGTGCCAGCAGTCTCCTAGCGGGAGGGGGGTTTAGGAACACCGGGGAGCTGTTTTTT | CASSLLAGGGFRNTGELFF
TRBJ1-1 | NA | TRBV6-2/TRBV6-3 | NA | 14 | TGTGCCAGCAGTTACGGGGGGGCGAACACTGAAGCTTTCTTT | CASSYGGANTEAFF
TRBJ2-2 | NA | TRBV3-1 | NA | 14 | TGTGCCAGCAGCCAAGCTTATAACACCGGGGAGCTGTTTTTT | CASSQAYNTGELFF
TRBJ2-4 | TRBD2 | TRBV20-1 | NA | 15 | TGCAGTGCGCAACTAGCGGGAGTAGCCAAAAACATTCAGTACTTC | CSAQLAGVAKNIQYF
TRBJ2-3 | NA | TRBV27 | once | 14 | TGTGCCAGCAGCCCGGGGATAGTTCCAACGAGAAAGTATTTT | CASSPGIVPTRKYF
TRBJ2-5 | NA | TRBV7-2 | once | 17 | TGTGCCAGCAGCCCTAGCCGGGTGGGACTGTCGGGGGAGACCCAGTACTTC | CASSPSRVGLSGETQYF
TRBJ1-2 | NA | TRBV7-8 | NA | 15 | TGTGCCAGCAGCTTAACCCAGGAGACAGACTATGGCTACACCTTC | CASSLTQETDYGYTF
TRBJ1-5 | TRBD1 | TRBV10-3 | few | 15 | TGTGCCATCAGTATGACAGGGGGCGATGGCCAGCCCCAGCATTTT | CAISMTGGDGQPQHF
TRBJ2-7 | NA | TRBV7-9 | few | 13 | TGTGCCAGCAGCTTAGGTTCAGAGGTCGGGCAGTACTTC | CASSLGSEVGQYF
TRBJ1-1 | NA | TRBV3-1 | NA | 14 | TGTGCCAGCAGCCGATCTAATTGGAACACTGAAGCTTTCTTT | CASSRSNWNTEAFF
TRBJ2-3 | NA | TRBV12-3/TRBV12-4 | once | 16 | TGTGCCAGCAGTTCTCGCTGGGGTTTTAGGGCGGGTACGCAGTATTTT | CASSSRWGFRAGTQYF
TRBJ2-7 | TRBD2 | TRBV29-1 | NA | 16 | TGCAGCGGCCTCCGAAGGGGGCTAGCGGGGTACTACGAGCAGTACTTC | CSGLRRGLAGYYEQYF
TRBJ2-1 | TRBD1 | TRBV3-1 | NA | 16 | TGTGCCAGCAGCCAAGATCGACAGGGGTTCTACAATGAGCAGTTCTTC | CASSQDRQGFYNEQFF
TRBJ1-2 | TRBD1 | TRBV7-2 | NA | 15 | TGTGCCAGCAGCTCACAGGGGGCAGCTAACTATGGCTACACCTTC | CASSSQGAANYGYTF
TRBJ2-4 | NA | TRBV25-1 | NA | 17 | TGTGCCAGCAGTGAAGCTGGGGCAGGGAAGGTCAAAAACATTCAGTACTTC | CASSEAGAGKVKNIQYF
TRBJ1-6 | NA | TRBV4-1 | NA | 14 | TGCGCCAGCAGAACGGGACATTCCAATTCACCCCTCCACTTT | CASRTGHSNSPLHF
TRBJ2-1 | NA | TRBV25-1 | NA | 15 | TGTGCCAGCACCCCAGGGAGGGGGAGCCCGGATGAGCAGTTCTTC | CASTPGRGSPDEQFF
TRBJ1-4 | NA | TRBV12-3/TRBV12-4 | few | 19 | TGTGCCAGCAGTTTAGGAGACCGACCATTTGCGAGTGGGTTAGAAAAACTGTTTTTT | CASSLGDRPFASGLEKLFF
TRBJ2-1 | TRBD2 | TRBV20-1 | NA | 13 | TGCAGTGCAGAGGGACTAGCGGAGGGTGAGCAGTTCTTC | CSAEGLAEGEQFF
TRBJ2-3 | NA | TRBV12-3/TRBV12-4 | NA | 14 | TGTGCCAGCAGTTCCTCGTGGGGGACAGATACGCAGTATTTT | CASSSSWGTDTQYF
TRBJ2-3 | NA | TRBV24-1 | NA | 13 | TGTGCCACCAGTGATTTGCTTGATGATACGCAGTATTTT | CATSDLLDDTQYF
TRBJ2-1 | NA | TRBV2 | NA | 15 | TGTGCCAGCAGGGGGGACTCGAGCTCCTACAATGAGCAGTTCTTC | CASRGDSSSYNEQFF
TRBJ2-4 | TRBD2 | TRBV27 | NA | 16 | TGTGCCAGCAGTACCCGACTAGCGCCTTTCAAAAACATTCAGTACTTC | CASSTRLAPFKNIQYF
TRBJ2-5 | NA | TRBV15 | few | 15 | TGTGCCACCAGCAGCCCGTACAGCCTCCAAGAGACCCAGTACTTC | CATSSPYSLQETQYF
TRBJ1-2 | NA | TRBV4-1 | NA | 16 | TGCGCCAGCAGCCAGTTTGTGATAGGGACGAACTATGGCTACACCTTC | CASSQFVIGTNYGYTF
TRBJ2-7 | NA | TRBV5-5 | few | 12 | TGTGCCAGCAGCACTAGTATCTACGAGCAGTACTTC | CASSTSIYEQYF
TRBJ2-1 | TRBD1 | TRBV5-1 | NA | 15 | TGCGCCAGCAGCCCCTGGACAGGGGCCTCCAATGAGCAGTTCTTC | CASSPWTGASNEQFF
TRBJ2-7 | TRBD2 | TRBV29-1 | NA | 15 | TGCAGCGCCGTACGGACTAGCGGGAGGGTAGGCGAGCAGTACTTC | CSAVRTSGRVGEQYF
TRBJ1-1 | TRBD1 | TRBV29-1 | NA | 14 | TGCAGCGTTGAACTGGGACAGACGAACACTGAAGCTTTCTTT | CSVELGQTNTEAFF
TRBJ1-2 | NA | TRBV3-1 | NA | 14 | TGTGCCAGCAGCCAAGGGACGCAAATGGGGGGCTACACCTTC | CASSQGTQMGGYTF
TRBJ2-7 | NA | TRBV5-1 | few | 13 | TGCGCCAGCAGCTCGGCAGGATCTAACGAGCAGTACTTC | CASSSAGSNEQYF
TRBJ2-3 | TRBD2 | TRBV5-1 | NA | 16 | TGCGCCAGCAGCTTGGAGGCGCGGGAGGGCACCGATACGCAGTATTTT | CASSLEAREGTDTQYF
TRBJ1-2 | TRBD1 | TRBV28 | few | 12 | TGTGCCACCTGGGACAGGGGTAGTGGCTACACCTTC | CATWDRGSGYTF
TRBJ2-7 | NA | TRBV11-1 | NA | 13 | TGTGCCAGCAGCATCGGGATCTCATACGAGCAGTACTTC | CASSIGISYEQYF
TRBJ2-7 | TRBD2 | TRBV6-5 | few | 13 | TGTGCCAGCAGGGTTAGCGGGAATTACGAGCAGTACTTC | CASRVSGNYEQYF
TRBJ2-7 | TRBD2 | TRBV4-2 | NA | 16 | TGTGCCAGCAGCCAAGATGGCAGCGGGAGGTCCTACGAGCAGTACTTC | CASSQDGSGRSYEQYF
TRBJ2-5 | NA | TRBV7-9 | few | 15 | TGTGCCAGCACCTCGAGAGTCGAACGAGAAGAGACCCAGTACTTC | CASTSRVEREETQYF